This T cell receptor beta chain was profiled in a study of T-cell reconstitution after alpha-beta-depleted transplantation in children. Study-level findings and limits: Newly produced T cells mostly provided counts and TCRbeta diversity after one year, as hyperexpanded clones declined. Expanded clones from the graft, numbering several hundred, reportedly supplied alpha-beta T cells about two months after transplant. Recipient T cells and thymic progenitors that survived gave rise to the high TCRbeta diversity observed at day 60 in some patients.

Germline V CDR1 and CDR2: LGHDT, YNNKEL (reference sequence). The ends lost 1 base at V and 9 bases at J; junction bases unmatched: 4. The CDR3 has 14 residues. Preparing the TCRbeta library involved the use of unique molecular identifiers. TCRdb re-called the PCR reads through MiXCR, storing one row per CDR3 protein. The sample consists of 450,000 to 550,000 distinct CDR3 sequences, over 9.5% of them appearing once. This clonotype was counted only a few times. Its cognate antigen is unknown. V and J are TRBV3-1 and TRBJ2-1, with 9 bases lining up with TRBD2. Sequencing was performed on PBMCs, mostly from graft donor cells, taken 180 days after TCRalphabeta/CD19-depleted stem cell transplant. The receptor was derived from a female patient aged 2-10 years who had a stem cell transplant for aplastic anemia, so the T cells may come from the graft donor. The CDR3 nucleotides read TGTGCCAGCAGCCAAGGGCTAGCGGGGAGTGAGCAGTTCTTC. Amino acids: CASSQGLAGSEQFF.